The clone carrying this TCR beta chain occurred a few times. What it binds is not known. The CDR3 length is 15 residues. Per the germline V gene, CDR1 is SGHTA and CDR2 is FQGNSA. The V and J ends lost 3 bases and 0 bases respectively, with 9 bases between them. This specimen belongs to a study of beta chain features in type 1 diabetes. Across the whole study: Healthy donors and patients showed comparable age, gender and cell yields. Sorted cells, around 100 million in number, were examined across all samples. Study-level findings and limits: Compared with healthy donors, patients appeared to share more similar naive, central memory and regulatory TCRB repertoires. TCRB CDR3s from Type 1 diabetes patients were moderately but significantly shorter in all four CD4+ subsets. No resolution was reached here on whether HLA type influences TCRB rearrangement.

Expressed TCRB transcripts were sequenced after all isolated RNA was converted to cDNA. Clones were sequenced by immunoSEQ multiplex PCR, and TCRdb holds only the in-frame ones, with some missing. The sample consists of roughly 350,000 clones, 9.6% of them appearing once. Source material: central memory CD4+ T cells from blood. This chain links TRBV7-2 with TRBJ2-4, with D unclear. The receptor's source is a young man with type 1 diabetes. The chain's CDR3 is CASSFAGVAKNIQYF. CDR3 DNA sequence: TGTGCCAGCAGCTTCGCAGGTGTAGCCAAAAACATTCAGTACTTC.